This T cell receptor beta chain is from a study of blood T cell repertoires in COVID-19. About the study: Sites in the United States, Italy and Spain provided acute and convalescent COVID-19 samples. Nucleic acid was either cDNA or gDNA, and it came from T cells, B-cell-depleted T cells, or PBMCs.

During active infection, Seattle patients enrolled and were then monitored through disease. CDR1 and CDR2 (germline): KGHSH, LQKENI. This CDR3 comprises 14 residues. V trimming: 2 bases; J trimming: 2 bases; junction bases outside the gene matches: 1. Per the original data handling: The authors estimated nucleated cell counts from reference gene primer amplification. Using immunoSEQ multiplex PCR, the repertoire was profiled, and TCRdb retains in-frame clones only, with some absent. V, J and clone size reflect that table, while D and trimming were determined from the DNA. The sample has approximately 240,000 clones; about nine tenths are singletons.

Input material: peripheral blood. The TCR comes from a man aged 30 to 45 with COVID-19, enrolled during active disease. This chain connects TRBV18 to TRBJ2-3; 7 bases match TRBD1. The CDR3 sequence is CASSPRGPTDTQYF. In DNA, the CDR3 is TGTGCCAGCTCACCAAGGGGGCCCACAGATACGCAGTATTTT.